The 28 T cell receptor beta chains below all came from one sample that was sequenced in a study of T cell responses to AZD1222 COVID-19 vaccine. The data were produced by immunoSEQ multiplex PCR, yet TCRdb's version contains in-frame clones alone and is incomplete. Of approximately 50,000 clones detected, roughly 85% appear once; the ten largest clones hold around 7%. The sample consisted of peripheral blood, taken 28 days after the second AZD1222 dose. The receptors were gathered from an adult who received the AZD1222 COVID-19 vaccine.

The V gene is TRBV29-1, the J gene TRBJ2-7, with D possibly TRBD1 on 5 matching bases. CDR3 length: 14 residues. V was trimmed by 2 bases and J by 0 bases, leaving 11 bases between them. Germline values: CDR1 SQVTM, CDR2 ANQGSEA. Here the CDR3 reads CSVEFDSYSYEQYF. The CDR3 bases are TGCAGCGTTGAATTCGACAGCTACTCCTACGAGCAGTACTTC.

V and J are TRBV7-2 and TRBJ1-1; the match to TRBD1 covers 7 bases. The V gene end was trimmed by 4 bases and the J gene end by 4 bases; junction bases not matched to a gene: 6. This CDR3 comprises 14 residues. Germline V gene lookup returns CDR1 SGHTA and CDR2 FQGNSA. The CDR3: CASSSRTGVTEAFF. The DNA of the CDR3 is TGTGCCAGCAGCTCCCGTACAGGGGTCACTGAAGCTTTCTTT.

This clone was seen just once. The chain has TRBV5-1 and TRBJ2-1, with TRBD2 identical over 7 bases. Unmatched junction bases numbered 4, after V lost 0 bases and J lost 7 bases. Looked up from germline, CDR1 is SGHRS and CDR2 is YFSETQ. The CDR3 runs to 14 residues. CDR3 DNA: TGCGCCAGCAGCTTGGGGACGGGGGGTAATGAGCAGTTCTTC. Residues: CASSLGTGGNEQFF.

V usage is TRBV19 and J usage is TRBJ2-7, with 11 bases lining up with TRBD2. Germline CDR1 is LNHDA and CDR2 is SQIVND (reference sequence). The CDR3 has 17 amino acids. Unmatched junction bases numbered 13, after V lost 3 bases and J lost 6 bases. In nucleotides, the CDR3 is TGTGCCAGTAGTATTTGGCGGTCCGGGACTAGCGGCATCGAGCAGTACTTC. Translating it yields CASSIWRSGTSGIEQYF.

The chain is built from TRBV5-8 and TRBJ2-7; TRBD2 matches at 12 bases. This CDR3 has 14 amino acids. The ends lost 3 bases at V and 6 bases at J; junction bases unmatched: 4. Germline CDR1 and CDR2: SGHTS and YDEGEE. CDR3: CASSSGLAGSEQYF. For the CDR3, the DNA is TGTGCCAGCAGCTCGGGACTAGCGGGTTCCGAGCAGTACTTC.

V gene TRBV14 combines with J gene TRBJ2-3; tentative D call: TRBD1 (5 bases). Germline V gene sequence: CDR1 SGHDN, CDR2 FVKESK. V was cut by 0 bases and J by 6 bases, with 16 bases left in between. The CDR3 length is 16 residues. The CDR3 DNA is TGTGCCAGCAGCCAAGATGCAGGGCTTAGGTCGGATACGCAGTATTTT. Protein product: CASSQDAGLRSDTQYF.

The V gene is TRBV5-1, the J gene TRBJ2-3, with 7 positions matching TRBD2. V trimming: 1 base; J trimming: 2 bases; junction bases outside the gene matches: 7. The CDR3 sequence is 16 residues long. Germline assignment: CDR1 SGHRS and CDR2 YFSETQ. CDR3 sequence: CASSLRGGPTTDTQYF. The CDR3 DNA is TGCGCCAGCAGCTTGCGGGGAGGGCCTACCACAGATACGCAGTATTTT. The whole variable domain, filled in from reference TRBV5-1 and TRBJ2-3, reads KAGVTQTPRYLIKTRGQQVTLSCSPISGHRSVSWYQQTPGQGLQFLFEYFSETQRNKGNFPGRFSGRQFSNSRSEMNVSTLELGDSALYLCASSLRGGPTTDTQYFGPGTRLTVL.

This clone was detected once. The J gene is TRBJ2-1, the V gene TRBV7-9; weak D call: TRBD1 (6 bases). The germline CDR1 and CDR2 sequences are SEHNR and FQNEAQ (reference sequence). Trimming shortened V by 5 bases and J by 0 bases, and 11 bases separated the two germline ends. The CDR3 runs 15 residues. CDR3 protein: CASSTTGISYNEQFF. DNA of the CDR3: TGTGCCAGCAGCACCACAGGGATCTCCTACAATGAGCAGTTCTTC.

The chain links TRBV6-2 or TRBV6-3 to TRBJ1-5; D is possibly TRBD1 (6 bases). Trimming took off 2 bases at V and 4 bases at J, with 21 bases between the two ends. Germline V gene sequence: CDR1 MNHEY, CDR2 SVGEGT. This CDR3 comprises 18 residues. The CDR3 reads CASSYEVQWRRGNQPQHF. In DNA, the CDR3 is TGTGCCAGCAGTTACGAGGTGCAGTGGCGCAGGGGTAATCAGCCCCAGCATTTT.

The chain has TRBV30 and TRBJ1-5; tentative D call: TRBD1 (6 bases). The V and J ends lost 2 bases and 11 bases respectively, with 16 bases between them. The CDR3 length is 13 residues. CDR1 is GTSNPN, CDR2 SVGIG, per germline (reference sequence). The CDR3 protein is CAWSLYNREAQHF. In DNA form, the CDR3 reads TGTGCCTGGAGTCTTTACAACAGGGAGGCCCAGCATTTT.

The rearrangement joins TRBV6-5 to TRBJ2-4; 8 bases match TRBD2. With V trimmed by 6 bases and J by 7 bases, 5 bases remained unmatched. The CDR3 is 13 residues long. Germline V CDR1 and CDR2: MNHEY, SVGAGI. The CDR3 nucleotides read TGTGCCAGCAGACGGACGGGGGGGAACATTCAGTACTTC. Translated, it gives CASRRTGGNIQYF.

The chain uses TRBV19 and TRBJ1-5, with D perhaps matching TRBD1 (5 bases). From germline, CDR1 is LNHDA and CDR2 SQIVND (reference sequence). V was shortened by 5 bases and J by 3 bases, with 11 bases between the two germline ends. The CDR3 spans 14 residues. The CDR3 DNA sequence: TGTGCCAGTAGTGCAGGACAATTCAATCAGCCCCAGCATTTT. It codes for CASSAGQFNQPQHF.

The rearrangement links TRBV28 to TRBJ1-4; D perhaps matches TRBD1 (6 bases). Per germline, CDR1 MDHEN and CDR2 SYDVKM. The CDR3 consists of 14 residues. V was clipped by 2 bases and J by 4 bases, with 8 bases between them. The CDR3 nucleotides are TGTGCCAGCAGTTTACCACAGGGTAATGAAAAACTGTTTTTT. Amino acids: CASSLPQGNEKLFF.

The chain uses TRBV29-1 and TRBJ1-2; no definite D call. The CDR3 extends over 12 amino acids. CDR1 is SQVTM and CDR2 is ANQGSEA in the germline V gene. Trimming removed 1 base at V and 0 bases at J, with 3 bases between. In DNA, the CDR3 is TGCAGCGTTGAAGTGGCTAACTATGGCTACACCTTC. It specifies CSVEVANYGYTF.

The chain joins TRBV28 to TRBJ2-5, with 11 bases aligning to TRBD1. Trimming cost V 5 bases and J 5 bases; bases outside gene matches: 7. CDR1 MDHEN and CDR2 SYDVKM come from the germline V gene. This CDR3 spans 15 amino acids. The chain's CDR3 is CASSRGTGGGETQYF. The DNA for the CDR3 is TGTGCCAGCAGTCGCGGGACAGGGGGAGGGGAGACCCAGTACTTC.

V gene TRBV7-9 combines with J gene TRBJ1-1; no firm D call. Trimming pared 5 bases from V and 7 bases from J, leaving 17 bases between. The CDR3 is 14 residues long. CDR1 SEHNR and CDR2 FQNEAQ come from the germline V gene (reference sequence). CDR3 sequence (DNA): TGTGCCAGCAGCGCGATCGCAGGAATTTTTGAAGCTTTCTTT. This translates into CASSAIAGIFEAFF.

The chain has TRBV5-3 and TRBJ2-7; D remains ambiguous. TRBV5-3 is placed among ORFs of uncertain function. Trimming stripped 1 base from V and 9 bases from J, with 17 bases between. CDR3 length: 14 residues. The CDR3 loop is CARSLLVPPEVQYF. CDR3 coding DNA: TGTGCCAGAAGCTTGCTCGTCCCACCGGAAGTGCAGTACTTC.

The chain employs TRBV11-3 and TRBJ2-5, with 8 bases matching TRBD2. Germline CDR1 and CDR2: SGHNT and YENEEA. The CDR3 is 14 amino acids. V was pared by 5 bases and J by 6 bases, with 8 bases of the junction left unmatched. CDR3 sequence: CASSPREGPKTQYF. The CDR3 DNA sequence: TGTGCCAGCAGCCCCCGGGAGGGCCCGAAGACCCAGTACTTC.

CDR3 region: CASSLNDEQFF. In nucleotides, the CDR3 is TGTGCCAGCAGCTTAAATGATGAGCAGTTCTTC. V usage is TRBV7-3 and J usage is TRBJ2-1; unclear D gene. Germline V lookup: CDR1 SGHTA, CDR2 FQGTGA. Trimming took off 1 base at V and 8 bases at J, with 3 bases between the two ends. The CDR3 has 11 residues.

The chain has TRBV27 and TRBJ2-2; D call uncertain. The CDR3 spans 13 residues. The V end was cut by 6 bases, the J end by 1 base, with 6 bases between. Germline lookup yields CDR1 MNHEY and CDR2 SMNVEV (reference sequence). The DNA of the CDR3 is TGTGCCAGCAGAGGAGAGAACACCGGGGAGCTGTTTTTT. This sequence encodes CASRGENTGELFF.

This chain joins TRBV21-1 and TRBJ2-2; TRBD1, the table's D call, was not compared with the DNA. TRBV21-1 is a recognized pseudogene. The CDR3 covers 22 residues. This CDR3 reads CASSLWGRKRDRAFRDTGELFF. DNA for the CDR3: TGTGCCAGCAGCTTGTGGGGCCGGAAGCGAGACAGGGCGTTTCGGGACACCGGGGAGCTGTTTTTT.

This chain links TRBV11-3 with TRBJ2-7; 9 bases fit TRBD1. The CDR3 runs 15 residues. Per germline, CDR1 SGHNT and CDR2 YENEEA. With V trimmed by 4 bases and J by 1 base, 5 bases remained unmatched. CDR3 sequence: CASSSLGTGSYEQYF. CDR3 nucleotide sequence: TGTGCCAGCAGCTCTTTGGGGACAGGGTCCTACGAGCAGTACTTC.

V gene TRBV6-5 combines with J gene TRBJ1-1, with a weak D call TRBD1 (6 bases). V lost 1 base to trimming and J lost 8 bases, with 17 bases between them. This CDR3 has 15 residues. CDR1 and CDR2 from the germline V gene are MNHEY and SVGAGI. CDR3 sequence: CASSYFWTASREAFF. CDR3 nucleotide sequence: TGTGCCAGCAGTTACTTTTGGACAGCCTCACGGGAAGCTTTCTTT.

The V call is TRBV2, the J call TRBJ2-7, with a possible D match to TRBD2 (5 bases). V gave up 6 bases and J gave up 2 bases, with 11 bases separating them. Germline V gene sequence: CDR1 SNHLY, CDR2 FYNNEI. This CDR3 is 13 amino acids long. The CDR3 is CASRLDSAYEQYF. DNA of the CDR3: TGTGCCAGCAGGTTGGACTCAGCCTACGAGCAGTACTTC.

V is TRBV6-5 and J is TRBJ1-1, with D uncertain. Per germline, CDR1 MNHEY and CDR2 SVGAGI. V lost 5 bases, J lost 1 base, and 8 bases lay in between. The CDR3 is 13 residues long. The CDR3 DNA follows: TGTGCCAGCAGTCAGACGGGGAACACTGAAGCTTTCTTT. Translated: CASSQTGNTEAFF.

The chain employs TRBV6-5 and TRBJ1-2; D possibly corresponds to TRBD1 (5 bases). Germline V CDR1 and CDR2: MNHEY, SVGAGI. Trimming removed 6 bases from V and 0 bases from J, with 8 bases in between. CDR3 size: 13 residues. CDR3 residues: CASRRDSNYGYTF. CDR3 nucleotide sequence: TGTGCCAGCAGACGGGACTCTAACTATGGCTACACCTTC.

The rearrangement joins TRBV4-2 to TRBJ2-3, with 8 nucleotides matching TRBD2. The CDR3 is 17 amino acids. The V gene end was trimmed by 1 base and the J gene end by 1 base; junction bases not matched to a gene: 7. The germline gives CDR1 LGHNA, CDR2 YNFKEQ. The CDR3 here is CASSQGGSGSGTDTQYF. The CDR3, as DNA: TGTGCCAGCAGCCAAGGGGGGAGCGGGAGTGGCACAGATACGCAGTATTTT.

V is TRBV19 and J is TRBJ1-2, with D unresolved. Germline-derived CDR1 and CDR2 are LNHDA and SQIVND (reference sequence). The V and J ends lost 4 bases and 5 bases respectively, with 8 bases between them. This CDR3 comprises 12 residues. CDR3 sequence: CASSNTRYGYTF. The CDR3 nucleotides are TGTGCCAGTAGTAATACAAGATATGGCTACACCTTC.